These T cell receptor beta chains were read from a single sample in a study of T cells in Graves' hyperthyroidism and ophthalmopathy. TCRdb called the multiplex PCR reads again in MiXCR, with one record for every CDR3 protein. The data show some 300,000 distinct CDR3 sequences, with approximately 19% seen just once and roughly 40% held by the top ten. Sequences were obtained from blood. The receptors stem from a man between 50 and 59 years old with Graves' ophthalmopathy. Both conserved end residues are part of each CDR3. D genes are given only for firm matches. Clone size is given for some rows only: seen once, a few or many times, or a class if the clone is expanded.

D,J,size,V,DNA,CDR3
NA,TRBJ2-5,few,TRBV5-1,TGCGCCAGCAGCCGGTCCGGGGAGACCCAGTACTTC,CASSRSGETQYF
TRBD2,TRBJ2-3,NA,TRBV20-1,TGCAGTGCCCCCCGGGTGGGGCGGGAGGGCACAGATACGCAGTATTTT,CSAPRVGREGTDTQYF
NA,TRBJ1-2,few,TRBV9,TGTGCCAGCAGCCCCCGGGCCCAGACTAACTATGGCTACACCTTC,CASSPRAQTNYGYTF
NA,TRBJ2-1,NA,TRBV6-1,TGTGCCAGCATCTATAATCAGGGGAGGGGCCACAATGAGCAGTTCTTC,CASIYNQGRGHNEQFF
TRBD2,TRBJ2-7,few,TRBV20-1,TGCAGTGCTAGCCCCATTATAGCGGGAGAGTACTACGAGCAGTACTTC,CSASPIIAGEYYEQYF
TRBD1,TRBJ2-3,many,TRBV5-8,TGTGCCAGCAGCCAGACAGGGTCCACAGATACGCAGTATTTT,CASSQTGSTDTQYF
TRBD1,TRBJ2-2,few,TRBV2,TGTGCCAGCAGGGCCGGGACAGCGAACACCGGGGAGCTGTTTTTT,CASRAGTANTGELFF
NA,TRBJ2-6,few,TRBV2,TGTGCCAGCAGTTCCTCCTACGTCCTGACTTTC,CASSSSYVLTF
NA,TRBJ1-5,many,TRBV12-3/TRBV12-4,TGTGCCAGCAGTTTGGGTCAGCCCCAGCATTTT,CASSLGQPQHF
NA,TRBJ2-2,few,TRBV28,TGTGCCAGCAGTTTAGGCGGCCCGGTAACCGGGGAGCTGTTTTTT,CASSLGGPVTGELFF
NA,TRBJ1-1,few,TRBV6-1,TGTGCCAGTGGTTTGAGGGAACGGGGCACTGAAGCTTTCTTT,CASGLRERGTEAFF